One sample yielded the 3 T cell receptor beta chains listed below, sequenced in a study of identical twins. TCRdb called the 5' RACE reads again in MiXCR, with one record for every CDR3 protein. The table records 690,000 or so distinct CDR3 sequences, 8.6% of them present only once. These same records also appear under a second study, on yellow fever vaccine responses in identical twins.

The sample was PBMCs. Every receptor here comes from a woman younger than 30 in good health.

This clonotype was counted many times. The chain is built from TRBV5-1 and TRBJ1-1; 9 bases fit TRBD1. The CDR3 has 14 amino acids. The junction had 0 bases not matched to a gene; V was cut back by 2 bases and J by 1 base. From germline, CDR1 is SGHRS and CDR2 YFSETQ. The CDR3 region has the DNA TGCGCCAGCAGCTTACAGGGGGCGAACACTGAAGCTTTCTTT. It yields the protein CASSLQGANTEAFF.

Many counts were recorded for this clonotype. V usage is TRBV20-1 and J usage is TRBJ2-7; D is undetermined. CDR1 is DFQATT, CDR2 SNEGSKA, per germline (reference sequence). This CDR3 spans 14 amino acids. V lost 0 bases and J lost 2, with 11 bases in between. As DNA, the CDR3 is TGCAGTGCTAGAGATCCTGTCAGCGCCTACGAGCAGTACTTC. This codes for CSARDPVSAYEQYF.

This clonotype was seen repeatedly, ten times or more. The rearrangement links TRBV11-2 to TRBJ2-3; 11 nucleotides agree with TRBD2. This CDR3 spans 15 amino acids. Germline V gene lookup returns CDR1 SGHAT and CDR2 FQNNGV. The V gene end was trimmed by 5 bases and the J gene end by 2 bases; junction bases not matched to a gene: 3. The CDR3 reads CASSQGLADTDTQYF. Here the CDR3 DNA reads TGTGCCAGCAGCCAGGGACTAGCGGACACAGATACGCAGTATTTT.